These 25 T cell receptor beta chains share one sample of origin, sequenced in a study of T cell responses to AZD1222 COVID-19 vaccine. Assay: immunoSEQ multiplex PCR; the TCRdb copy retains only in-frame clones and omits some. The sample yields approximately 80,000 clones, approximately 85% seen once. The specimen comprised peripheral blood, sampled 28 days after the second AZD1222 dose. The receptors originated from an adult who received the AZD1222 COVID-19 vaccine.

The chain combines TRBV9 with TRBJ1-3, with D hard to call. The CDR3 is 13 residues long. The germline gives CDR1 SGDLS, CDR2 YYNGEE. V lost 2 bases and J lost 4, with 7 bases in between. CDR3 loop: CASSVGRGNTIYF. CDR3 nucleotide sequence: TGTGCCAGCAGCGTTGGCAGAGGAAACACCATATATTTT.

The rearrangement joins TRBV5-1 to TRBJ2-7; D is unresolved. Trimming took off 3 bases at V and 2 bases at J, with 21 bases between the two ends. Germline CDR1 and CDR2: SGHRS and YFSETQ. The CDR3 is 17 residues long. CDR3 amino acids: CASSSALLGAFPYEQYF. CDR3 DNA sequence: TGCGCCAGCAGCTCGGCACTCCTCGGAGCGTTCCCCTACGAGCAGTACTTC. Full variable domain (outside the CDR3, taken from reference TRBV5-1 and TRBJ2-7): KAGVTQTPRYLIKTRGQQVTLSCSPISGHRSVSWYQQTPGQGLQFLFEYFSETQRNKGNFPGRFSGRQFSNSRSEMNVSTLELGDSALYLCASSSALLGAFPYEQYFGPGTRLTVT.

The V gene is TRBV5-1, the J gene TRBJ1-3; a weak D match, TRBD1 (5 bases). CDR3 size: 15 residues. The V and J ends lost 1 base and 4 bases respectively, with 12 bases between them. The germline CDR1 and CDR2 sequences are SGHRS and YFSETQ. CDR3: CASSLTYGAGNTIYF. The CDR3 nucleotides are TGCGCCAGCAGCTTGACATATGGGGCCGGAAACACCATATATTTT. The complete variable domain, with remaining parts taken from reference TRBV5-1 and TRBJ1-3, reads KAGVTQTPRYLIKTRGQQVTLSCSPISGHRSVSWYQQTPGQGLQFLFEYFSETQRNKGNFPGRFSGRQFSNSRSEMNVSTLELGDSALYLCASSLTYGAGNTIYFGEGSWLTVV.

This chain connects TRBV5-1 to TRBJ1-2, with a weak D call TRBD1 (6 bases). Germline loops: CDR1 SGHRS, CDR2 YFSETQ. The CDR3 is 15 amino acids. V lost 4 bases to trimming and J lost 3 bases, with 16 bases between them. The CDR3 protein is CASSVQGPPDYGYTF. Here the CDR3 DNA reads TGCGCCAGCAGCGTGCAGGGGCCGCCTGACTATGGCTACACCTTC.

The rearrangement links TRBV15 to TRBJ2-1; 8 bases line up with TRBD1. The length of the CDR3 is 16 residues. The J segment lost 10 bases and the V segment lost 3 bases, leaving 14 bases of the junction unmatched. Germline V gene lookup returns CDR1 LNHNV and CDR2 YYDKDF (reference sequence). The CDR3 coding sequence is TGTGCCACCAGCAGCGGTGACAGGGGCGGAATTGGAGAGCAGTTCTTC. It is translated as CATSSGDRGGIGEQFF.

This rearrangement joins TRBV6-1 to TRBJ1-5, with TRBD1 as a possible D gene (5 bases). V lost 4 bases and J lost 10, with 17 bases in between. This CDR3 is 14 amino acids long. CDR1 is MNHNS, CDR2 SASEGT, per germline. CDR3 nucleotide sequence: TGTGCCAGCAGTGGGGGACCGGGGAAGGAACCCCAGCATTTT. Translated: CASSGGPGKEPQHF.

The chain couples TRBV6-5 to TRBJ1-1, with TRBD1 as a possible D gene (5 bases). V was shortened by 9 bases and J by 1 base, with 12 bases between the two germline ends. Germline-derived CDR1 and CDR2 are MNHEY and SVGAGI. This CDR3 contains 13 residues. DNA for the CDR3: TGTGCCAGTCGGGGCTCTAAGAACACTGAAGCTTTCTTT. Encoded protein: CASRGSKNTEAFF.

This clone is deemed medium-sized. V and J are TRBV3-1 (or the pseudogene TRBV3-2) and TRBJ2-7; 8 nucleotides match TRBD2. After removal of 1 base from V and 5 bases from J, the junction contained 10 bases not matched to a gene. The CDR3 runs 16 residues. Germline values: CDR1 LGHDT, CDR2 YNNKEL (reference sequence). This chain's CDR3 is CASSQVGLAAGDEQYF. The CDR3 DNA reads as TGTGCCAGCAGCCAAGTAGGGTTAGCAGCGGGAGACGAGCAGTACTTC.

This clone was detected only once. This sequence joins TRBV27 and TRBJ2-3, with no clear D. Trimming cost V 6 bases and J 0 bases, with 13 bases left between them. Germline V gives CDR1 MNHEY, CDR2 SMNVEV (reference sequence). CDR3 length equals 15 residues. For the CDR3, the DNA is TGTGCCAGCAGCCCCTATAGCCCTAGCACAGATACGCAGTATTTT. Encoded protein: CASSPYSPSTDTQYF.

V gene TRBV7-9 combines with J gene TRBJ2-7; D call uncertain. V was shortened by 7 bases and J by 3 bases, with 7 bases between the two germline ends. The germline V gene encodes CDR1 SEHNR and CDR2 FQNEAQ (reference sequence). This CDR3 comprises 11 residues. The CDR3, as DNA: TGTGCCAGCACCTCCAACTACGAGCAGTACTTC. Its protein product is CASTSNYEQYF.

The V gene is TRBV6-5, the J gene TRBJ2-7, with 8 bases matching TRBD1. Germline CDR1 reads MNHEY; CDR2 reads SVGAGI. The CDR3 contains 14 residues. V was pared by 4 bases and J by 4 bases, with 6 bases of the junction left unmatched. CDR3 DNA sequence: TGTGCCAGCAGTTCCCTGGGACAGGAGTACGAGCAGTACTTC. It translates to CASSSLGQEYEQYF.

V and J are TRBV7-2 and TRBJ2-2; a possible D gene is TRBD2 (6 bases). Trimming shortened V by 5 bases and J by 0 bases, and 10 bases separated the two germline ends. The CDR3 runs 15 residues. The germline CDR1 and CDR2 sequences are SGHTA and FQGNSA. This chain's CDR3 is CASSLGGANTGELFF. CDR3 sequence (DNA): TGTGCCAGCAGCCTCGGAGGGGCGAACACCGGGGAGCTGTTTTTT.

This chain connects TRBV7-2 to TRBJ2-4; 10 bases are a match to TRBD2. Germline V gives CDR1 SGHTA, CDR2 FQGNSA. This CDR3 is 15 amino acids long. The V segment lost 4 bases and the J segment 8 bases; nucleotides outside the gene matches: 8. The CDR3 loop is CASSSPSGRGDIQYF. In DNA, the CDR3 is TGTGCCAGCAGCTCTCCGAGCGGGAGGGGTGACATTCAGTACTTC.

The CDR3 coding sequence is TGTGCCAGCAGCACGGGACAGCCAAATTCACCCCTCCACTTT. The encoded protein is CASSTGQPNSPLHF. This chain connects TRBV7-3 to TRBJ1-6, with 7 bases identical to TRBD1. V lost 5 bases, J lost 7 bases, and 5 bases stayed unmatched. The CDR3 contains 14 residues. CDR1 SGHTA and CDR2 FQGTGA come from the germline V gene.

This clone was counted only a few times. The chain has TRBV5-4 and TRBJ2-2, with D possibly being TRBD2 (5 bases). The CDR3 totals 15 residues. Germline CDR1 and CDR2: SGHNT and YYREEE (reference sequence). Between the trimmed V and J ends, which lost 4 bases and 8 bases, there was a span of 18 bases. In DNA form, the CDR3 reads TGTGCCAGCAGCCCGTTAGCGCCCCCCCTAGGGGAGCTGTTTTTT. It translates to CASSPLAPPLGELFF.

This sequence joins TRBV11-1 and TRBJ2-7; D unclear. Trimming took 4 bases from V and 4 from J, leaving 14 bases between them. Germline V CDR1 and CDR2: SGHAT, FQDESV (reference sequence). This CDR3 contains 14 residues. As DNA, the CDR3 is TGTGCCAGCAGCTCAGGTCCAACCCTATACGAGCAGTACTTC. This encodes CASSSGPTLYEQYF.

J is TRBJ1-5 and V is TRBV6-5; D is possibly TRBD1 (5 bases). Looked up from germline, CDR1 is MNHEY and CDR2 is SVGAGI. The length of the CDR3 is 16 residues. Trimming shortened V by 0 bases and J by 1 base, and 10 bases separated the two germline ends. The CDR3 coding sequence is TGTGCCAGCAGTTACTCGGCAGGGACGAGCAATCAGCCCCAGCATTTT. Its translation is CASSYSAGTSNQPQHF.

The chain is built from TRBV11-3 and TRBJ1-1; D unclear. With 9 bases removed from V and 2 bases from J, the gap between germline ends came to 10 bases. The CDR3 is 12 residues long. Germline CDR1 SGHNT, CDR2 YENEEA. The DNA for the CDR3 is TGTGCCAGGGACCCTTTTAACACTGAAGCTTTCTTT. It encodes CARDPFNTEAFF.

As DNA, the CDR3 is TGCGCCAGCAGTGAGTCGAACGGCTTTCGAGCTTTCTTT. It codes for CASSESNGFRAFF. The chain is built from TRBV10-2 and TRBJ1-1; D gene unclear. Per the germline V gene, CDR1 is WSHSY and CDR2 is SAAADI. Trimming removed 0 bases from V and 10 bases from J, with 12 bases in between. The length of the CDR3 is 13 residues.

The chain is built from TRBV5-4 and TRBJ1-6; weak D call: TRBD1 (5 bases). The V and J ends lost 4 bases and 9 bases respectively, with 20 bases between them. CDR1 is SGHNT, CDR2 YYREEE, per germline (reference sequence). CDR3 length: 16 residues. CDR3 sequence (DNA): TGTGCCAGCAGCCTCGCCCAGGGAGGCTTCTCTTCACCCCTCCACTTT. Translation: CASSLAQGGFSSPLHF.

This chain joins TRBV3-1 (or the pseudogene TRBV3-2) and TRBJ2-5, with unresolved D. This CDR3 spans 11 amino acids. Deletions cut 4 bases from V and 2 bases from J, with 2 bases between. The germline CDR1 and CDR2 sequences are LGHDT and YNNKEL (reference sequence). The CDR3 coding sequence is TGTGCCAGCAGCCCACAAGAGACCCAGTACTTC. It codes for CASSPQETQYF.

V is TRBV4-3 and J is TRBJ1-2, with D maybe TRBD1 (5 bases). V lost 0 bases and J 6 bases, leaving 17 bases between the germline ends. The germline V gene encodes CDR1 LGHNA and CDR2 YSLEER. The CDR3 has 16 residues. This chain's CDR3 is CASSQETVGRGNGYTF. DNA for the CDR3: TGCGCCAGCAGCCAAGAAACGGTCGGGAGGGGAAATGGCTACACCTTC.

The gene calls are TRBV11-2 and TRBJ1-2; a weak D match, TRBD1 (6 bases). V lost 5 bases and J lost 4, with 14 bases in between. The CDR3 is 14 residues long. The germline gives CDR1 SGHAT, CDR2 FQNNGV. CDR3 nucleotides: TGTGCCAGCAGCACTACTGACAGGCTCTATGGCTACACCTTC. It encodes CASSTTDRLYGYTF.

CDR3 residues: CASIMAGGNTEAFF. The CDR3 DNA reads TGTGCCAGCATCATGGCAGGGGGCAACACTGAAGCTTTCTTT. The rearrangement uses TRBV25-1 and TRBJ1-1; 8 bases map to TRBD1. The CDR3 consists of 14 residues. V shed 7 bases and J 2 bases; nucleotides not matched to a gene: 6. Looked up from germline, CDR1 is MGHDK and CDR2 is SYGVNS. The variable domain in full, completed from reference TRBV25-1 and TRBJ1-1, reads EADIYQTPRYLVIGTGKKITLECSQTMGHDKMYWYQQDPGMELHLIHYSYGVNSTEKGDLSSESTVSRIRTEHFPLTLESARPSHTSQYLCASIMAGGNTEAFFGQGTRLTVV.

CDR3 loop: CAIRENQGLSYEQYF. The CDR3 bases are TGTGCCATCAGGGAAAACCAGGGGCTCTCCTACGAGCAGTACTTC. This chain uses TRBV10-3 with TRBJ2-7, with a possible D match to TRBD1 (6 bases). This CDR3 spans 15 amino acids. The germline V gene has CDR1 ENHRY and CDR2 SYGVKD. Trimming removed 6 bases at V and 0 bases at J, with 15 bases between.